The rows below give T cell receptor beta chains drawn from one sample of a study of blood T cell repertoires in COVID-19. Generated by immunoSEQ multiplex PCR, the TCRdb table keeps only in-frame clones and is missing some. The table has about 90,000 clones, 75% to 90% seen once. The source material was peripheral blood. The origin of the receptors is a woman in her seventies with acute or convalescent COVID-19. CDR3s include the opening cysteine and the closing phenylalanine or tryptophan. A D gene is named only where the DNA matches it firmly. Size is stated for part of the rows, as once, few or many counts, or as a class when the clone is expanded.

v_gene: TRBV5-6; j_gene: TRBJ2-2; abundance: NA; d_gene: TRBD2; CDR3aa: CASSALGVAGEVNTGELFF; CDR3nt: TGTGCCAGCAGCGCCCTCGGAGTAGCGGGGGAGGTAAACACCGGGGAGCTGTTTTTT
v_gene: TRBV7-2; j_gene: TRBJ2-2; abundance: NA; d_gene: NA; CDR3aa: CASSLDPVTGELFF; CDR3nt: TGTGCCAGCAGCTTAGACCCGGTCACCGGGGAGCTGTTTTTT
v_gene: TRBV7-2; j_gene: TRBJ2-7; abundance: NA; d_gene: TRBD1; CDR3aa: CASSRDRGASSYEQYF; CDR3nt: TGTGCCAGCAGCCGGGACAGGGGGGCGAGCTCCTACGAGCAGTACTTC
v_gene: TRBV2; j_gene: TRBJ1-2; abundance: NA; d_gene: TRBD1; CDR3aa: CAGPEGQMTYGYTF; CDR3nt: TGTGCCGGTCCCGAGGGACAGATGACCTATGGCTACACCTTC
v_gene: TRBV4-3; j_gene: TRBJ2-5; abundance: NA; d_gene: NA; CDR3aa: CASSQGTMGETQYF; CDR3nt: TGCGCCAGCAGCCAAGGGACTATGGGAGAGACCCAGTACTTC
v_gene: TRBV30; j_gene: TRBJ1-4; abundance: NA; d_gene: NA; CDR3aa: CAWTITGLPPLFF; CDR3nt: TGTGCCTGGACCATCACAGGGCTCCCCCCGCTGTTTTTT
v_gene: TRBV5-1; j_gene: TRBJ2-7; abundance: NA; d_gene: NA; CDR3aa: CASSKDSVSYEQYF; CDR3nt: TGCGCCAGCAGCAAGGACAGCGTCTCCTACGAGCAGTACTTC
v_gene: TRBV4-2; j_gene: TRBJ2-5; abundance: few; d_gene: TRBD1; CDR3aa: CASSHDRGGQETQYF; CDR3nt: TGTGCCAGCAGCCACGACAGGGGTGGGCAAGAGACCCAGTACTTC
v_gene: TRBV29-1; j_gene: TRBJ2-1; abundance: few; d_gene: TRBD1; CDR3aa: CSATGTGSPDGQFF; CDR3nt: TGCAGCGCCACCGGGACAGGGAGCCCGGATGGGCAGTTCTTC
v_gene: TRBV30; j_gene: TRBJ2-1; abundance: NA; d_gene: TRBD2; CDR3aa: CAWATQRGAYNEQFF; CDR3nt: TGTGCCTGGGCTACTCAGCGGGGGGCGTACAATGAGCAGTTCTTC
v_gene: TRBV19; j_gene: TRBJ1-5; abundance: NA; d_gene: TRBD1; CDR3aa: CASTPRLGGTGPYSNQPQHF; CDR3nt: TGTGCCAGTACCCCCAGATTAGGCGGGACAGGACCTTATAGCAATCAGCCCCAGCATTTT
v_gene: TRBV7-6; j_gene: TRBJ1-1; abundance: NA; d_gene: TRBD1; CDR3aa: CASSLGQGFLTEAFF; CDR3nt: TGTGCCAGCAGCTTGGGACAGGGGTTTTTGACTGAAGCTTTCTTT
v_gene: TRBV7-2; j_gene: TRBJ1-4; abundance: NA; d_gene: NA; CDR3aa: CASSLAGGGEKLFF; CDR3nt: TGTGCCAGCAGCTTAGCAGGGGGTGGAGAAAAACTGTTTTTT
v_gene: TRBV6-5; j_gene: TRBJ1-3; abundance: NA; d_gene: NA; CDR3aa: CASRDIGSSGNTIYF; CDR3nt: TGTGCCAGCAGGGACATAGGCAGCTCTGGAAACACCATATATTTT
v_gene: TRBV7-8; j_gene: TRBJ2-7; abundance: NA; d_gene: NA; CDR3aa: CASSQQGYEQYF; CDR3nt: TGTGCCAGCAGCCAGCAGGGCTACGAGCAGTACTTC
v_gene: TRBV7-9; j_gene: TRBJ2-4; abundance: NA; d_gene: TRBD1; CDR3aa: CASSLYRGRAKNIQYF; CDR3nt: TGTGCCAGCAGCTTATACAGGGGGCGAGCCAAAAACATTCAGTACTTC
v_gene: TRBV5-1; j_gene: TRBJ1-1; abundance: NA; d_gene: TRBD1; CDR3aa: CASSLWTGGTEAFF; CDR3nt: TGCGCCAGCAGCTTGTGGACAGGTGGCACTGAAGCTTTCTTT
v_gene: TRBV5-1; j_gene: TRBJ2-7; abundance: NA; d_gene: TRBD2; CDR3aa: CASSFSGTSYEQYF; CDR3nt: TGCGCCAGCAGCTTCTCCGGGACTAGTTACGAGCAGTACTTC
v_gene: TRBV6-5; j_gene: TRBJ1-2; abundance: NA; d_gene: TRBD1; CDR3aa: CASTEGAVSNYGYTF; CDR3nt: TGTGCCAGCACCGAGGGGGCAGTCAGTAACTATGGCTACACCTTC
v_gene: TRBV29-1; j_gene: TRBJ1-1; abundance: NA; d_gene: TRBD1; CDR3aa: CSAQGGPGGAFF; CDR3nt: TGCAGCGCCCAAGGAGGCCCAGGGGGGGCTTTCTTT
v_gene: TRBV29-1; j_gene: TRBJ2-5; abundance: NA; d_gene: TRBD2; CDR3aa: CSVGAGALGETQYF; CDR3nt: TGCAGCGTAGGAGCGGGGGCGCTGGGGGAGACCCAGTACTTC
v_gene: TRBV19; j_gene: TRBJ2-7; abundance: NA; d_gene: NA; CDR3aa: CASSIGQGSYEQYF; CDR3nt: TGTGCCAGTAGTATAGGGCAGGGATCGTACGAGCAGTACTTC
v_gene: TRBV4-3; j_gene: TRBJ2-4; abundance: NA; d_gene: NA; CDR3aa: CASSELGGAKNIQYF; CDR3nt: TGCGCCAGCAGCGAACTTGGGGGGGCCAAAAACATTCAGTACTTC
v_gene: TRBV28; j_gene: TRBJ1-2; abundance: NA; d_gene: NA; CDR3aa: CASSSLAGGGYGYTF; CDR3nt: TGTGCCAGCAGTTCCCTGGCGGGGGGCGGCTATGGCTACACCTTC
v_gene: TRBV5-8; j_gene: TRBJ1-5; abundance: NA; d_gene: NA; CDR3aa: CASSLGPRHATQHF; CDR3nt: TGTGCCAGCAGCTTGGGCCCGAGGCACGCGACCCAGCATTTT
v_gene: TRBV6-5; j_gene: TRBJ1-5; abundance: NA; d_gene: NA; CDR3aa: CASSQLTGQPQHF; CDR3nt: TGTGCCAGCAGCCAACTTACAGGTCAGCCCCAGCATTTT
v_gene: TRBV5-1; j_gene: TRBJ2-6; abundance: NA; d_gene: TRBD2; CDR3aa: CASSPGRAGANVLTF; CDR3nt: TGCGCCAGCAGTCCCGGGAGGGCAGGGGCCAACGTCCTGACTTTC
v_gene: TRBV6-4; j_gene: TRBJ2-1; abundance: NA; d_gene: NA; CDR3aa: CASSLTSSVPEQFF; CDR3nt: TGTGCCAGCAGCCTTACTAGTTCTGTCCCTGAGCAGTTCTTC
v_gene: TRBV7-9; j_gene: TRBJ2-7; abundance: NA; d_gene: TRBD2; CDR3aa: CASIRTSGGSSYEQYF; CDR3nt: TGTGCCAGCATCCGGACTAGCGGGGGATCTTCCTACGAGCAGTACTTC
v_gene: TRBV15; j_gene: TRBJ2-1; abundance: NA; d_gene: TRBD1; CDR3aa: CATSSDRGLRNNEQFF; CDR3nt: TGTGCCACCAGCAGTGACAGGGGGCTGAGAAACAATGAGCAGTTCTTC
v_gene: TRBV28; j_gene: TRBJ1-1; abundance: NA; d_gene: NA; CDR3aa: CASSSNKDKYTEAFF; CDR3nt: TGTGCCAGCAGTTCCAATAAAGACAAGTACACTGAAGCTTTCTTT
v_gene: TRBV5-4; j_gene: TRBJ2-3; abundance: once; d_gene: NA; CDR3aa: CASSPGNLRTDTQYF; CDR3nt: TGTGCCAGCAGCCCGGGAAACCTCCGCACAGATACGCAGTATTTT
v_gene: TRBV19; j_gene: TRBJ2-3; abundance: NA; d_gene: NA; CDR3aa: CASSIGGRADTQYF; CDR3nt: TGTGCCAGTAGTATCGGGGGGCGAGCAGATACGCAGTATTTT
v_gene: TRBV2; j_gene: TRBJ1-2; abundance: NA; d_gene: TRBD1; CDR3aa: CASSSTGQGAGGYTF; CDR3nt: TGTGCCAGCAGTTCGACTGGACAGGGAGCCGGTGGCTACACCTTC
v_gene: TRBV28; j_gene: TRBJ2-2; abundance: NA; d_gene: TRBD2; CDR3aa: CASSYLAGGSRTGELFF; CDR3nt: TGTGCCAGCAGTTACCTAGCGGGGGGTTCTCGCACCGGGGAGCTGTTTTTT
v_gene: TRBV5-4; j_gene: TRBJ2-1; abundance: NA; d_gene: TRBD2; CDR3aa: CASSSDTSGRGYNEQFF; CDR3nt: TGTGCCAGCAGCTCGGATACTAGCGGGAGGGGATACAATGAGCAGTTCTTC
v_gene: TRBV27; j_gene: TRBJ1-5; abundance: NA; d_gene: NA; CDR3aa: CASRRGGNQPQHF; CDR3nt: TGTGCCAGCCGCCGGGGGGGGAATCAGCCCCAGCATTTT
v_gene: TRBV7-2; j_gene: TRBJ1-2; abundance: NA; d_gene: NA; CDR3aa: CASSSLRAYGYTF; CDR3nt: TGTGCCAGCAGCTCTTTGCGGGCTTATGGCTACACCTTC
v_gene: TRBV29-1; j_gene: TRBJ1-4; abundance: NA; d_gene: NA; CDR3aa: CSVIGVSEKLFF; CDR3nt: TGCAGCGTTATTGGAGTAAGTGAAAAACTGTTTTTT
v_gene: TRBV3-1/TRBV3-2; j_gene: TRBJ2-1; abundance: NA; d_gene: NA; CDR3aa: CASSQSPGNEQFF; CDR3nt: TGTGCCAGCAGCCAAAGCCCGGGGAATGAGCAGTTCTTC
v_gene: TRBV6-5; j_gene: TRBJ1-1; abundance: NA; d_gene: NA; CDR3aa: CASRSLGLLNTEAFF; CDR3nt: TGTGCCAGCAGATCACTGGGACTCTTGAACACTGAAGCTTTCTTT
v_gene: TRBV2; j_gene: TRBJ1-6; abundance: once; d_gene: NA; CDR3aa: CASSDRVRSPLHF; CDR3nt: TGTGCCAGCAGTGACAGGGTCCGGTCACCCCTCCACTTT
v_gene: TRBV3-1/TRBV3-2; j_gene: TRBJ2-7; abundance: NA; d_gene: TRBD2; CDR3aa: CASSQVRPAGYVDEQYF; CDR3nt: TGTGCCAGCAGCCAAGTGCGGCCAGCGGGGTACGTGGACGAGCAGTACTTC
v_gene: TRBV6-5; j_gene: TRBJ1-3; abundance: NA; d_gene: NA; CDR3aa: CASSSYRGRVGNTIYF; CDR3nt: TGTGCCAGCAGTTCCTACCGTGGCAGGGTTGGAAACACCATATATTTT
v_gene: TRBV15; j_gene: TRBJ2-1; abundance: few; d_gene: TRBD1; CDR3aa: CATSRATGPYNEQFF; CDR3nt: TGTGCCACCAGCAGAGCGACAGGGCCCTACAATGAGCAGTTCTTC
v_gene: TRBV5-1; j_gene: TRBJ2-1; abundance: NA; d_gene: NA; CDR3aa: CASSPLVENEQFF; CDR3nt: TGCGCCAGTTCCCCCCTTGTGGAGAATGAGCAGTTCTTC
v_gene: TRBV7-2; j_gene: TRBJ1-5; abundance: NA; d_gene: TRBD1; CDR3aa: CASSLTGGNQPQHF; CDR3nt: TGTGCCAGCAGCTTAACAGGGGGCAATCAGCCCCAGCATTTT
v_gene: TRBV10-2; j_gene: TRBJ1-1; abundance: few; d_gene: TRBD1; CDR3aa: CASTPSGGTGMNTEAFF; CDR3nt: TGCGCCAGCACCCCTTCGGGAGGGACAGGGATGAACACTGAAGCTTTCTTT
v_gene: TRBV28; j_gene: TRBJ2-1; abundance: NA; d_gene: NA; CDR3aa: CASVGPQWYNEQFF; CDR3nt: TGTGCCAGCGTGGGCCCCCAGTGGTACAATGAGCAGTTCTTC
v_gene: TRBV19; j_gene: TRBJ2-2; abundance: NA; d_gene: TRBD1; CDR3aa: CASSRDRGFGTGELFF; CDR3nt: TGTGCCAGTAGCCGGGACAGGGGATTCGGCACCGGGGAGCTGTTTTTT
v_gene: TRBV4-3; j_gene: TRBJ2-1; abundance: NA; d_gene: NA; CDR3aa: CASSQGWASSYNEQFF; CDR3nt: TGCGCCAGCAGCCAAGGGTGGGCCAGCTCCTACAATGAGCAGTTCTTC
v_gene: TRBV29-1; j_gene: TRBJ1-2; abundance: NA; d_gene: TRBD1; CDR3aa: CSVAQGARRGYTF; CDR3nt: TGCAGCGTAGCACAGGGGGCGCGGCGCGGCTACACCTTC
v_gene: TRBV2; j_gene: TRBJ2-7; abundance: NA; d_gene: TRBD2; CDR3aa: CASSAGLGVGLYEQYF; CDR3nt: TGTGCCAGCAGTGCGGGACTAGGGGTAGGGCTCTACGAGCAGTACTTC